This entry lists 23 T cell receptor beta chains sequenced from one sample in a study of glioma-infiltrating T cells. Using RNA template, CDR3s of TCR alpha and beta were amplified with iRepertoire arm-PCR. TCRdb re-derived calls from the multiplex PCR reads in MiXCR, one entry per CDR3 protein. The table has approximately 400,000 distinct CDR3 sequences, 41% seen once. Sequenced material: glioma tissue, nonneoplastic brain tissue, or PBMCs (not recorded which). All receptors come from a human donor with low-grade glioma or glioblastoma, undergoing nonglioma brain surgery, or in good health (not recorded which).

This clonotype turned up a few times. The V and J genes are TRBV29-1 and TRBJ2-7, with D perhaps matching TRBD2 (7 bases). The CDR3 consists of 13 residues. The germline V gene has CDR1 SQVTM and CDR2 ANQGSEA. Trimming removed 6 bases at V and 3 bases at J, with 15 bases between. CDR3 sequence: CSVAERDIYEQYF. CDR3 bases: TGCAGCGTCGCCGAGCGGGACATCTACGAGCAGTACTTC.

This clonotype was found many times. The rearrangement uses TRBV6-2 or TRBV6-3 and TRBJ2-1; D is unresolved. V lost 6 bases to trimming and J lost 1 base, with 16 bases between them. This CDR3 has 16 residues. Germline V gene lookup returns CDR1 MNHEY and CDR2 SVGEGT. The CDR3 loop is CASSSIVIPSYNEQFF. CDR3 sequence (DNA): TGTGCCAGCAGCTCTATCGTGATTCCTTCCTACAATGAGCAGTTCTTC.

This clonotype has a handful of counts. CDR3 in amino acids: CASSQPTGSGNQPQHF. CDR3 DNA sequence: TGCGCCAGCAGCCAACCTACAGGGAGCGGCAATCAGCCCCAGCATTTT. The chain carries TRBV4-1 and TRBJ1-5; D might be TRBD1 (6 bases). The CDR3 runs to 16 residues. CDR1 is MGHRA and CDR2 is YSYEKL in the germline V gene. Trimming took 2 bases from V and 2 from J, leaving 13 bases between them.

The CDR3, as DNA: TGCGCCAGCAGCCAAGTGGTCGCGCAGGGGGGCTATGGCTACACCTTC. Translating it yields CASSQVVAQGGYGYTF. The chain employs TRBV4-1 and TRBJ1-2, with TRBD1 matching 7 bases. The CDR3 totals 16 residues. V was pared by 1 base and J by 4 bases, with 9 bases of the junction left unmatched. CDR1 and CDR2 (germline): MGHRA, YSYEKL.

This clonotype was seen a single time. One end of the junction is discordant with germline, which a read error may explain. This chain uses TRBV6-1 with TRBJ2-7; 15 positions match TRBD2. CDR1 is MNHNS and CDR2 is SASEGT in the germline V gene. The CDR3 runs 18 residues. As DNA, the CDR3 is TGCGCCAGCTTGAGGACTAGCGGGAGGGCCTGGTCCTCCAATGAGCAGTACTTC. Translating gives CASLRTSGRAWSSNEQYF.

This clonotype was counted only a few times. This chain joins TRBV18 and TRBJ2-7; D call uncertain. Germline-derived CDR1 and CDR2 are KGHSH and LQKENI. The V end lost 2 bases, the J end lost 5 bases, and 4 bases lay between the germline ends. The CDR3 has 11 residues. The CDR3 reads CASSPGHEQYF. CDR3 nucleotides: TGTGCCAGCTCACCAGGCCACGAGCAGTACTTC.

This clonotype was recorded many times. The CDR3 loop reads CASSLHFYSYNEQFF. DNA of the CDR3: TGTGCCAGCAGTTTGCACTTCTACTCCTACAATGAGCAGTTCTTC. The rearrangement uses TRBV28 and TRBJ2-1, with D unresolved. The V end was cut by 3 bases, the J end by 0 bases, with 9 bases between. Germline CDR1 is MDHEN and CDR2 is SYDVKM. This CDR3 is 15 amino acids long.

The chain combines TRBV28 with TRBJ1-1; D gene unclear. This CDR3 region has 13 residues. Germline-derived CDR1 and CDR2 are MDHEN and SYDVKM. Trimming took off 3 bases at V and 4 bases at J, with 9 bases between the two ends. CDR3 DNA: TGTGCCAGCAGTTTTCGGGGTCGCACTGAAGCTTTCTTT. Translation: CASSFRGRTEAFF.

The chain employs TRBV19 and TRBJ2-1; 11 positions agree with TRBD2. From germline, CDR1 is LNHDA and CDR2 SQIVND (reference sequence). This CDR3 region has 18 residues. The junction had 8 bases not matched to a gene; V was cut back by 4 bases and J by 0 bases. The CDR3: CASSRPLAGGLSYNEQFF. The CDR3 DNA reads TGTGCCAGTAGTAGGCCCCTAGCGGGAGGCCTCTCCTACAATGAGCAGTTCTTC.

There are many counts of this clonotype. The CDR3 nucleotides read TGTGCCAGCAGTTTATCCGCGGGCGACACTGAAGCTTTCTTT. Translating gives CASSLSAGDTEAFF. V and J are TRBV27 and TRBJ1-1; D not certain. The CDR3 spans 14 residues. Germline-derived CDR1 and CDR2 are MNHEY and SMNVEV (reference sequence). Deletions cut 0 bases from V and 3 bases from J, with 8 bases between.

The rearrangement joins TRBV29-1 to TRBJ2-5; possible D gene TRBD2, 6 bases. With 6 bases removed from V and 5 bases from J, the gap between germline ends came to 13 bases. Germline loops: CDR1 SQVTM, CDR2 ANQGSEA. The CDR3 has 12 amino acids. The CDR3 bases are TGCAGCGTGGGGACTTCTTTGGAGACCCAGTACTTC. This codes for CSVGTSLETQYF. The whole variable domain, remainder taken from reference TRBV29-1 and TRBJ2-5, is SAVISQKPSRDICQRGTSLTIQCQVDSQVTMMFWYRQQPGQSLTLIATANQGSEATYESGFVIDKFPISRPNLTFSTLTVSNMSPEDSSIYLCSVGTSLETQYFGPGTRLLVL.

This clonotype has a count of ten or more. In DNA form, the CDR3 reads TGTGCCAGCAGCCAAGAACCTAGTTCGGCCTACAATGAGCAGTTCTTC. Encoded protein: CASSQEPSSAYNEQFF. The rearrangement links TRBV4-2 to TRBJ2-1; no clear D. Germline assignment: CDR1 LGHNA and CDR2 YNFKEQ. This CDR3 has 16 amino acids. V dropped 0 bases and J dropped 2 bases, with 11 bases sitting between them.

Concerning this clonotype itself: Since no conserved phenylalanine or tryptophan closes the CDR3, a read error is the likely cause. The rearrangement joins TRBV25-1 to TRBJ2-7; tentative D call: TRBD2 (6 bases). Germline V CDR1 and CDR2: MGHDK, SYGVNS. The CDR3 has 15 amino acids. Trimming took 4 bases from V and 0 from J, leaving 13 bases between them. Written as DNA, the CDR3 is TGTGCCAGCAGTGGGGTAGGACTAATCTCCTACGAGCAGTACCTC. Translation: CASSGVGLISYEQYL.

As concerns this clonotype: A read error is possible here, since a much larger clone lies one base away. The gene calls are TRBV6-5 and TRBJ1-1; possible D gene TRBD1, 6 bases. Germline V gene lookup returns CDR1 MNHEY and CDR2 SVGAGI. The V end lost 1 base, the J end lost 3 bases, and 12 bases lay between the germline ends. The CDR3 length is 15 residues. CDR3 nucleotides: TGTGCCAGCAGTTACTATGCCAGGGGAGACACTGAAGCTTTCTTT. Its protein product is CASSYYARGDTEAFF.

In the case of this clonotype: This may arise from a read error, as a much more abundant clone is one base away. The chain combines TRBV20-1 with TRBJ2-7, with no clear D. V was shortened by 0 bases and J by 5 bases, with 8 bases between the two germline ends. The CDR3 sequence is 12 residues long. Germline CDR1 DFQATT, CDR2 SNEGSKA (reference sequence). CDR3 residues: CSARDFGHEQYF. The CDR3 region has the DNA TGCAGTGCTAGAGATTTTGGCCACGAGCAGTACTTC.

In its sample, this clonotype was seen once. The genes are TRBV9 and TRBJ2-7; D may correspond to TRBD1 or TRBD2 (5 bases each). Germline CDR1 SGDLS, CDR2 YYNGEE. CDR3 length: 16 residues. The V gene lost 0 bases and the J gene lost 2 bases, with 15 bases spanning the gap. CDR3 residues: CASSVGAGALTYEQYF. Written as DNA, the CDR3 is TGTGCCAGCAGCGTAGGTGCCGGGGCGCTTACCTACGAGCAGTACTTC.

Points on this clonotype: This sequence may be a read error, since a much larger clone differs from it by one base. This chain uses TRBV6-6 with TRBJ2-3, with D perhaps TRBD1 (5 bases). CDR1 MNHNY and CDR2 SVGAGI come from the germline V gene (reference sequence). The CDR3 spans 14 residues. CDR3 sequence (DNA): TGTGCCAGCAGCCTCAGGGAACCCACAGATACGCGGTATTTT. It codes for CASSLREPTDTRYF.

This clonotype appeared a few times. The rearrangement links TRBV7-6 to TRBJ2-3; 7 nucleotides match TRBD2. The germline gives CDR1 SGHVS, CDR2 FNYEAQ. With V trimmed by 6 bases and J by 0 bases, 12 bases remained unmatched. CDR3 length equals 17 residues. CDR3 nucleotides: TGTGCCAGCAGTGACCTTGGAGGACTAGAGAGCACAGATACGCAGTATTTT. Amino acids: CASSDLGGLESTDTQYF.

This clonotype has a count of ten or more. V usage is TRBV25-1 and J usage is TRBJ2-1; maybe TRBD2 (7 bases). There are 14 residues in the CDR3. The ends were cut back, 8 bases at V and 10 bases at J, with 21 bases in the middle. Per germline, CDR1 MGHDK and CDR2 SYGVNS. CDR3 loop: CASVDSLRGEEQFF. Written as DNA, the CDR3 is TGTGCCAGCGTGGACAGCCTACGGGGGGAGGAGCAGTTCTTC.

This rearrangement joins TRBV10-3 to TRBJ2-3; D is ambiguous. Per germline, CDR1 ENHRY and CDR2 SYGVKD. CDR3 length: 14 amino acids. V dropped 6 bases and J dropped 0 bases, with 10 bases sitting between them. The chain's CDR3 is CAIRERPSTDTQYF. As DNA, the CDR3 is TGTGCCATCAGGGAGAGACCTAGCACAGATACGCAGTATTTT.

The rearrangement links TRBV10-3 to TRBJ2-1; D is possibly TRBD2 (6 bases). The V end was cut by 5 bases, the J end by 3 bases, with 11 bases between. Germline V gives CDR1 ENHRY, CDR2 SYGVKD. CDR3 size: 14 residues. The CDR3 reads CAISRDFLYNEQFF. The CDR3 DNA follows: TGTGCCATCAGTAGGGACTTCCTCTACAATGAGCAGTTCTTC.

About this clonotype itself: Compared with germline, one end of the junction differs, possibly owing to a read error. The gene calls are TRBV6-1 and TRBJ2-6; D is unresolved. The germline V gene encodes CDR1 MNHNS and CDR2 SASEGT. The CDR3 is 14 residues long. The CDR3, as DNA: TGTGCCATCAGTGGCAGCTCTGGGGCCAACGTCCTGACTTTC. This codes for CAISGSSGANVLTF.

On this clonotype: Given a much more abundant clone one base away, this may be a read error. V usage is TRBV6-5 and J usage is TRBJ2-3; the D gene is possibly TRBD1 (7 bases). The germline gives CDR1 MNHEY, CDR2 SVGAGI. The CDR3 totals 16 residues. This CDR3 is CARSTQGGGYTDTQYF. CDR3 nucleotides: TGTGCCCGCAGTACCCAGGGGGGCGGCTACACAGATACGCAGTATTTT.